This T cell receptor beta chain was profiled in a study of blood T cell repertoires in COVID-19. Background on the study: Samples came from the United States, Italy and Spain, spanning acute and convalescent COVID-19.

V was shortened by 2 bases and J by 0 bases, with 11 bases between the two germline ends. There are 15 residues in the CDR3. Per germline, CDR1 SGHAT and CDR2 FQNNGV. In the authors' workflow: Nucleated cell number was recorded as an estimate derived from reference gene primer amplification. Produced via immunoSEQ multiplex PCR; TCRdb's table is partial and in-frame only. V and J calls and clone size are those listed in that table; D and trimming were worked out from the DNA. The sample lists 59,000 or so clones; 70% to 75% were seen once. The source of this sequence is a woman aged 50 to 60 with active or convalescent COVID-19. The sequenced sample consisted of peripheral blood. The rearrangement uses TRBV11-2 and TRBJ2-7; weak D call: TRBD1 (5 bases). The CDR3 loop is CASSLSQVSSYEQYF. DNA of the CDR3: TGTGCCAGCAGCTTATCACAGGTCAGCTCCTACGAGCAGTACTTC.